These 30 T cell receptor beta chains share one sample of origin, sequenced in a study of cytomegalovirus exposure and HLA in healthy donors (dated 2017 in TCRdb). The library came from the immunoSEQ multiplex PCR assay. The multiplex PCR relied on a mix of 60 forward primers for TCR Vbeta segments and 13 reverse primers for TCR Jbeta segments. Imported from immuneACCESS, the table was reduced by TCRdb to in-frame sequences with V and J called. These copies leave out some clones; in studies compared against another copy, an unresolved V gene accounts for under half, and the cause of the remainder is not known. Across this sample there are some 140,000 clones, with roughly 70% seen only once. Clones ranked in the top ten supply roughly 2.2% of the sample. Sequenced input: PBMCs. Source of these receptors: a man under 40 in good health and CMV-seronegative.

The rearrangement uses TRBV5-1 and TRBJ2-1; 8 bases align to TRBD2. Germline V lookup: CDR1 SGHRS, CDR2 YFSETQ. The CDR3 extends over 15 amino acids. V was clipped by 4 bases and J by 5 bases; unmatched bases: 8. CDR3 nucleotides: TGCGCCAGCAGCATTAGCGGGGCACTAGACAATGAGCAGTTCTTC. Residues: CASSISGALDNEQFF.

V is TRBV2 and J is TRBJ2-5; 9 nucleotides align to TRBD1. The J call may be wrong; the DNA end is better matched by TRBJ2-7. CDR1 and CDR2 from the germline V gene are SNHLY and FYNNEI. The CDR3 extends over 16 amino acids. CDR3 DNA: TGTGCCAGCAGTGGGAGGGGACAGGGTAGCTCCTACGAGCAGTACTTC. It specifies CASSGRGQGSSYEQYF.

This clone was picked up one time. DNA of the CDR3: TGCGCCAGCAGCTTGGGGGGACAGGGGGCGTGGGACACTGAAGCTTTCTTT. It codes for CASSLGGQGAWDTEAFF. The chain joins TRBV5-1 to TRBJ1-1; 12 bases align to TRBD1. The V and J ends lost 0 bases and 3 bases, in that order; junction bases with no gene match: 6. The CDR3 runs 17 residues. Germline V CDR1 and CDR2: SGHRS, YFSETQ.

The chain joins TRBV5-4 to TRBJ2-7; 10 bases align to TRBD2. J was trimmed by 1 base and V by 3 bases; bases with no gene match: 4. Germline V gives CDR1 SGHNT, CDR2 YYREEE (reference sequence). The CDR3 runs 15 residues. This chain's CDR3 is CASSWSGGGSYEQYF. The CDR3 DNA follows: TGTGCCAGCAGCTGGAGCGGGGGGGGATCCTACGAGCAGTACTTC.

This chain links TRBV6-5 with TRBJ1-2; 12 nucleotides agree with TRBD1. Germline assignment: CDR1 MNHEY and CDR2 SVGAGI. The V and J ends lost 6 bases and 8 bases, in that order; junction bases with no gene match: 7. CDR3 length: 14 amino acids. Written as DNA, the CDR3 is TGTGCCAGCAGGGAGGGACAGGGGGCGAGGGGCTACACCTTC. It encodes CASREGQGARGYTF.

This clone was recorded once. The CDR3 DNA follows: TGCAGCGGCCGACTAGCGGGGGGGAAAAACATTCAGTACTTC. It is translated as CSGRLAGGKNIQYF. V usage is TRBV29-1 and J usage is TRBJ2-4; 14 bases align to TRBD2. The V gene's germline CDR1 is SQVTM and CDR2 ANQGSEA. With 7 bases clipped from V and 4 bases from J, the junction kept 3 bases outside the gene matches. The CDR3 totals 14 residues.

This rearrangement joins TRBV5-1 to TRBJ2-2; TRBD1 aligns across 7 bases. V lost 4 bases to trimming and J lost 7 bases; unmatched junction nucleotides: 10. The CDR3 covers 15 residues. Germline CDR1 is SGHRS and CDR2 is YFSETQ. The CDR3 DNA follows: TGCGCCAGCAGCACTCTGACAGGGACCAGCGGGGAGCTGTTTTTT. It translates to CASSTLTGTSGELFF.

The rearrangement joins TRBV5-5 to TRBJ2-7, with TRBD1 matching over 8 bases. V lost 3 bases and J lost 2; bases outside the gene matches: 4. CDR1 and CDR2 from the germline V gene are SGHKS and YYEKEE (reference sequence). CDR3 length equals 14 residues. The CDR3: CASSYRDRTYEQYF. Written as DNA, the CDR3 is TGTGCCAGCAGCTACCGGGACAGGACCTACGAGCAGTACTTC.

The CDR3 is CASRATGGTETQYF. The CDR3 coding sequence is TGTGCCAGCAGAGCCACAGGGGGCACGGAGACCCAGTACTTC. J is TRBJ2-5 and V is TRBV2, with TRBD1 matching over 9 bases. Per germline, CDR1 SNHLY and CDR2 FYNNEI. The CDR3 extends over 14 amino acids. The J segment lost 5 bases and the V segment lost 6 bases, leaving 7 bases of the junction unmatched.

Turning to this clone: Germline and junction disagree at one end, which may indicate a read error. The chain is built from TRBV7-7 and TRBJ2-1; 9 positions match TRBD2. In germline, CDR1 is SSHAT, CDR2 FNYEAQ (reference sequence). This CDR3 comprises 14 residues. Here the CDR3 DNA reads TGTGCTAGCAGCTTAGGCGGGGGGGCCAATGAGCAGTTCTTC. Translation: CASSLGGGANEQFF.

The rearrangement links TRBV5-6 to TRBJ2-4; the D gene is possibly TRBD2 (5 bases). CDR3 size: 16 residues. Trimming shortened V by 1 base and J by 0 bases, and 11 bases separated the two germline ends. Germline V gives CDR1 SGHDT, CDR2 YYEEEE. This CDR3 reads CASSLPGDLAKNIQYF. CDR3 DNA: TGTGCCAGCAGCTTGCCCGGGGATTTAGCCAAAAACATTCAGTACTTC.

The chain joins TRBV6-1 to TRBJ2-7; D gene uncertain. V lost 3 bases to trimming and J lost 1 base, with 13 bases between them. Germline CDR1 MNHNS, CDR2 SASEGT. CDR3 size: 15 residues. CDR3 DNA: TGTGCCAGCAGTGAGCCTTTGGGCAGGTCCTACGAGCAGTACTTC. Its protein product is CASSEPLGRSYEQYF.

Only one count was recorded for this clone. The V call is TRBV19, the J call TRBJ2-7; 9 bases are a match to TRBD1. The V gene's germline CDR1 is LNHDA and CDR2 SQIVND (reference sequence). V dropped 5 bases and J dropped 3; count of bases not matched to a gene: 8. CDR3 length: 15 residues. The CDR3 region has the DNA TGTGCCAGTAGTTCTCTCGGGACAGGGCGCTACGAGCAGTACTTC. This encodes CASSSLGTGRYEQYF.

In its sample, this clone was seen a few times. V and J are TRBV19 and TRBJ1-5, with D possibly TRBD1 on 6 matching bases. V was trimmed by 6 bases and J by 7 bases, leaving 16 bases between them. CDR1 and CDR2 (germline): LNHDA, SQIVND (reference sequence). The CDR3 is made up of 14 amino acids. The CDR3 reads CASSRNRVGQPQHF. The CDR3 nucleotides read TGTGCCAGTAGCCGAAACAGGGTCGGCCAGCCCCAGCATTTT.

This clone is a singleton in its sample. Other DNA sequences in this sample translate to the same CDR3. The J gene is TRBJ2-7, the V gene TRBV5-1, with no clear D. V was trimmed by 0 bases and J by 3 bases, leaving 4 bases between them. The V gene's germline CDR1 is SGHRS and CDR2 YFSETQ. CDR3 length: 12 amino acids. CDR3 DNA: TGCGCCAGCAGCTTGGGAGGCTACGAGCAGTACTTC. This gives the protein CASSLGGYEQYF.

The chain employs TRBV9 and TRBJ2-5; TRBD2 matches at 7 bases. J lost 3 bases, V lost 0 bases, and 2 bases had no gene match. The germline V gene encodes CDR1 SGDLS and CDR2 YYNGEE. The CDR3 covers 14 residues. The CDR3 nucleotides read TGTGCCAGCAGCGTAGTGGGAGGGGAAGAGACCCAGTACTTC. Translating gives CASSVVGGEETQYF.

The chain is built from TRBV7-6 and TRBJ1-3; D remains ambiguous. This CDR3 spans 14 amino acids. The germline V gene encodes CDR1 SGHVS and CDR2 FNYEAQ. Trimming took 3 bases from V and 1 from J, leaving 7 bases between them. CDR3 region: CASSFTESGNTIYF. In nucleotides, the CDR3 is TGTGCCAGCAGCTTTACAGAATCTGGAAACACCATATATTTT.

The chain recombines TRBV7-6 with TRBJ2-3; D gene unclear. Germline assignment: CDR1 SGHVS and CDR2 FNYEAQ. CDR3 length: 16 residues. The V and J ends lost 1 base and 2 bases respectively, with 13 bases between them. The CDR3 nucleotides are TGTGCCAGCAGCTTAGGGGCACCTTTGAACACAGATACGCAGTATTTT. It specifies CASSLGAPLNTDTQYF.

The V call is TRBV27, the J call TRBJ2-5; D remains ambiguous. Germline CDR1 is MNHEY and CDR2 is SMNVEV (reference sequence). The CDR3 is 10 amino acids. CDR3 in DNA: TGTGGGCACCGTCAAGAGACCCAGTACTTC. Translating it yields CGHRQETQYF.

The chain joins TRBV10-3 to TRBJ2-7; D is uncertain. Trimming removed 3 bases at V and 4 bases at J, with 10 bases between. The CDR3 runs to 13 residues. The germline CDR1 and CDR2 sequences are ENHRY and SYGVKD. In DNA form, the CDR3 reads TGTGCCATCAGTGACACAGATATTTACGAGCAGTACTTC. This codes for CAISDTDIYEQYF.

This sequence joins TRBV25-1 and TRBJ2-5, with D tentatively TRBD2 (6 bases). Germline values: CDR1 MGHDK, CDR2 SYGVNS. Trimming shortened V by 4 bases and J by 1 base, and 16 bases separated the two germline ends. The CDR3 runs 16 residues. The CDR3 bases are TGTGCCAGCAGTGGCCCCCCTAGCGAAAGCCAAGAGACCCAGTACTTC. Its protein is CASSGPPSESQETQYF.

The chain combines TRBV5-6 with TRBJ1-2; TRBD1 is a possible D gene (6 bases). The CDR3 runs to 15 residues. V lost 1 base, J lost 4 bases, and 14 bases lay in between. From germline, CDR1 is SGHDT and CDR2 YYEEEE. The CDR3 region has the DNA TGTGCCAGCAGCTTGTATCTTGGACAGATCTATGGCTACACCTTC. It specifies CASSLYLGQIYGYTF. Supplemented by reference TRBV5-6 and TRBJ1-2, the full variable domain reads DAGVTQSPTHLIKTRGQQVTLRCSPKSGHDTVSWYQQALGQGPQFIFQYYEEEERQRGNFPDRFSGHQFPNYSSELNVNALLLGDSALYLCASSLYLGQIYGYTFGSGTRLTVV.

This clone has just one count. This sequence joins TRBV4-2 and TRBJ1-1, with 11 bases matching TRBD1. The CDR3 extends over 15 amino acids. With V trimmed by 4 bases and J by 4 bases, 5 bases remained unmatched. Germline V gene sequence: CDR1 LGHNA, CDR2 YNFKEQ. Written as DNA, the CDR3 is TGTGCCAGCAGCCGACTGGGACAGGGGGTCACTGAAGCTTTCTTT. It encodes CASSRLGQGVTEAFF.

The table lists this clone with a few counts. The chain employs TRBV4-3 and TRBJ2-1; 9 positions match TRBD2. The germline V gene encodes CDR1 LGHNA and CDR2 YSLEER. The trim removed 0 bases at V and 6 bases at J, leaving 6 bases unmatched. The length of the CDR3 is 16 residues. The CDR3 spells CASSQEGGGAFNEQFF. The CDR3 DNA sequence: TGCGCCAGCAGCCAAGAAGGCGGGGGGGCGTTCAATGAGCAGTTCTTC.

The CDR3 DNA reads TGCGCCAGCATGACAGGGGGCGGATCAGATACGCAGTATTTT. Protein sequence: CASMTGGGSDTQYF. This chain connects TRBV5-1 to TRBJ2-3; 10 bases map to TRBD1. Per germline, CDR1 SGHRS and CDR2 YFSETQ. The CDR3 length is 14 residues. V lost 6 bases and J lost 4; bases outside the gene matches: 5.

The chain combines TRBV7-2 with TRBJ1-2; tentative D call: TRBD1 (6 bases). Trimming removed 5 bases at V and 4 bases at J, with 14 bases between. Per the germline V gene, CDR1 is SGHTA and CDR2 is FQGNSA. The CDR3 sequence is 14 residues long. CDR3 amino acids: CASSTRQEFYGYTF. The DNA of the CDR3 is TGTGCCAGCAGCACCAGACAGGAATTCTATGGCTACACCTTC.

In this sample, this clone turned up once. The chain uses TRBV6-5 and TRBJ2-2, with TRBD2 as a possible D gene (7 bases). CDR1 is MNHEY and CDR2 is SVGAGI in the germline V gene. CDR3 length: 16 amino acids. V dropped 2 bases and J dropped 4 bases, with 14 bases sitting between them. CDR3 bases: TGTGCCAGCAGTTACCGTGCGGGGGCTGGCACCGGGGAGCTGTTTTTT. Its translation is CASSYRAGAGTGELFF.

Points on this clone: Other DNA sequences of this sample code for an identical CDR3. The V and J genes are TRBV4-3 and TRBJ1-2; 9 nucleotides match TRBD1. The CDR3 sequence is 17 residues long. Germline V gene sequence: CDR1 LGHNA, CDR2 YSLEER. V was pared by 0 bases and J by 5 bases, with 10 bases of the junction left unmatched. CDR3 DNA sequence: TGCGCCAGCAGCCAAGACGGCGCGGGACAGGGAGTTTATGGCTACACCTTC. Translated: CASSQDGAGQGVYGYTF.

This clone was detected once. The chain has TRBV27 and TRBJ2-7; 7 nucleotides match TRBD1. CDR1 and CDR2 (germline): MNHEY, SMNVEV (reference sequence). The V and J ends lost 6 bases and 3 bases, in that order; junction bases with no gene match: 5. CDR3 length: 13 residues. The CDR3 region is CASSPGQSYEQYF. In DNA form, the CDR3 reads TGTGCCAGCAGCCCGGGACAGAGCTACGAGCAGTACTTC.

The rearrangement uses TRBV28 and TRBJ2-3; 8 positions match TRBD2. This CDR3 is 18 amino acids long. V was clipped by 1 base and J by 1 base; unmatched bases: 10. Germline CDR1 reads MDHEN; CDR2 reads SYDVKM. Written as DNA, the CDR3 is TGTGCCAGCAGTTTATTTAGCGGGGCCCTGCTAGGCACAGATACGCAGTATTTT. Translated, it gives CASSLFSGALLGTDTQYF.